Below, 2 T cell receptor beta chains from the same sample are listed, as sequenced in a study of OX40 agonist ivuxolimab in advanced cancers. To prepare the library, the immunoSEQ multiplex PCR assay was applied. In TCRdb, the immuneACCESS table is reduced to in-frame sequences with V and J assigned. These tables do not hold every clone; where another copy was compared, an unresolved V gene accounts for under half, and the others remain unexplained. The sample includes some 58,000 clones, with around 85% observed a single time. The ten largest account for approximately 4% of the sample. The specimen comprised CD4+ or CD8+ T cells sorted from blood, sampled in a trial of the OX40 agonist ivuxolimab. These receptors were taken from an adult with an advanced solid tumor such as melanoma, head and neck, liver or kidney cancer.

The chain joins TRBV7-2 to TRBJ1-2, with D perhaps TRBD1 (5 bases). The CDR3 is made up of 13 amino acids. Trimming stripped 1 base from V and 7 bases from J, with 10 bases between. Germline V gene lookup returns CDR1 SGHTA and CDR2 FQGNSA. The CDR3, as DNA: TGTGCCAGCAGCTTAGAGGGACCCGGTGGCTACACCTTC. Encoded protein: CASSLEGPGGYTF.

This clone occurred once. DNA of the CDR3: TGTGCCAGTAGTATCGGGACTCCCTGGGGGACAGATACGCAGTATTTT. Translated: CASSIGTPWGTDTQYF. J is TRBJ2-3 and V is TRBV19; tentatively, D is TRBD2 (6 bases). The germline V gene has CDR1 LNHDA and CDR2 SQIVND (reference sequence). The CDR3 has 16 residues. V dropped 3 bases and J dropped 3 bases, with 16 bases sitting between them.